This record concerns one T cell receptor beta chain sequence. This entry belongs to a study of PD-L1 blockade in urothelial cancer. Study context: Blood was tested 3 weeks (second dose) and 6 weeks into treatment. Blood samples contained a median about 150,000 T cells.

Sample numbers ranged from 1 to 8 per patient, encompassing pretreatment and on-treatment collections. Measured with immunoSEQ multiplex PCR; TCRdb has only the in-frame clones, and not every one. The table shows tens of thousands of clones, with over 75% occurring only once. The material sequenced was PBMCs, taken around atezolizumab (anti-PD-L1) treatment. The clonotype originates from a man in his 70s with urothelial cancer.

The CDR3 bases are TGTGCCAGCAGCCCCGGGTCCGACAATGAGCAGTTCTTC. This gives the protein CASSPGSDNEQFF. The chain employs TRBV7-9 and TRBJ2-1; no firm D call. The germline V gene encodes CDR1 SEHNR and CDR2 FQNEAQ (reference sequence). The CDR3 runs 13 residues. V was shortened by 5 bases and J by 5 bases, with 10 bases between the two germline ends.